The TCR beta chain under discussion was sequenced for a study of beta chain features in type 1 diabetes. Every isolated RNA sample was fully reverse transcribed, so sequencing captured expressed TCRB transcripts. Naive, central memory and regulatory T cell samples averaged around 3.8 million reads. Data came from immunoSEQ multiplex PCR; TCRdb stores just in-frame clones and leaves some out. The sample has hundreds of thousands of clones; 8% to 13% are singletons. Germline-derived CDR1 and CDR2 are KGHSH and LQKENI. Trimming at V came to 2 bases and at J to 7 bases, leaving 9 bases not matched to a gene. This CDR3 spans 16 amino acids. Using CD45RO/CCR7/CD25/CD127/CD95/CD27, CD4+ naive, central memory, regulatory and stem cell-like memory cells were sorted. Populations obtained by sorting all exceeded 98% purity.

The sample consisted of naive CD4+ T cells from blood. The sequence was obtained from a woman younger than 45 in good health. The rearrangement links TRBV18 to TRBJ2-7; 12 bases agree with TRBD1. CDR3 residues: CASSPTGTGGAREQYF. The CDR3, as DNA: TGTGCCAGCTCACCAACCGGGACAGGGGGCGCGAGGGAGCAGTACTTC.